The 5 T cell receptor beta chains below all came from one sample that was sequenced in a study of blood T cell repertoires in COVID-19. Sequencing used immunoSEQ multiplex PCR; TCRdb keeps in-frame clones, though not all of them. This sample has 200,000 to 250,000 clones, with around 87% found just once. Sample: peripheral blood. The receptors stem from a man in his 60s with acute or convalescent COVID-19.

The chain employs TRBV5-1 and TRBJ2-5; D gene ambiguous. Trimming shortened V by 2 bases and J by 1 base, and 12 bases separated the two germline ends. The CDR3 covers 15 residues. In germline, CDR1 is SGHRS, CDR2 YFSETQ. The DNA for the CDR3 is TGCGCCAGCAGCTTTATATCTGTCAGCCAAGAGACCCAGTACTTC. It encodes CASSFISVSQETQYF.

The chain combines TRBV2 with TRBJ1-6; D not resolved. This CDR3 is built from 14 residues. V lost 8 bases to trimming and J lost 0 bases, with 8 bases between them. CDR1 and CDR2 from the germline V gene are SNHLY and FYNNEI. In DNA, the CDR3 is TGTGCCAGCTGGGCCAGCTCCTATAATTCACCCCTCCACTTT. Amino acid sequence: CASWASSYNSPLHF.

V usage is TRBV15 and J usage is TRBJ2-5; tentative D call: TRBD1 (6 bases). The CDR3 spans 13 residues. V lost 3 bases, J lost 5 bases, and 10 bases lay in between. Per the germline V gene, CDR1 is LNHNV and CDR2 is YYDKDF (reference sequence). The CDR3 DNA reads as TGTGCCACCAGCAGGGGGGCGGCCGAGACCCAGTACTTC. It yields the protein CATSRGAAETQYF.

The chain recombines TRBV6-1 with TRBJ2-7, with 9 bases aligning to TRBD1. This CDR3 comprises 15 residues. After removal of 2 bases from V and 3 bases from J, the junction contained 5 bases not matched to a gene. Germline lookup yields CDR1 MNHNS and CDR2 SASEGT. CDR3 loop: CASSEWGQGIYEQYF. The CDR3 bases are TGTGCCAGCAGTGAATGGGGACAGGGAATCTACGAGCAGTACTTC.

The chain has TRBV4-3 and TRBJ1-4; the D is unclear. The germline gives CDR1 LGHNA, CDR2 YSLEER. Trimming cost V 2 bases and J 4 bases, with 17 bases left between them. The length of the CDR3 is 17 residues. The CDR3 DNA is TGCGCCAGCAGCCAAACTCACAGTGGCTACGGTAATGAAAAACTGTTTTTT. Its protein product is CASSQTHSGYGNEKLFF.